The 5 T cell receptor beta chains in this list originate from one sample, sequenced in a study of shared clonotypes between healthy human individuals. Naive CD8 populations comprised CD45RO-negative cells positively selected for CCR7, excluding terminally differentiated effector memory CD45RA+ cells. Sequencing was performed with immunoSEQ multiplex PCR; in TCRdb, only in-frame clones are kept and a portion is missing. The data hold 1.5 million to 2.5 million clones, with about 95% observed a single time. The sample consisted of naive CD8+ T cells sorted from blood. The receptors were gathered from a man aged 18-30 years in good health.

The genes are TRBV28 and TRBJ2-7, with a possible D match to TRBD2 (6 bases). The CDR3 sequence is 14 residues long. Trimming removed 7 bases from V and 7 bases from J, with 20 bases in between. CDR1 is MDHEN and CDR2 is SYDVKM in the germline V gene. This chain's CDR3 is CASTFPGHGGEQYF. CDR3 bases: TGTGCCAGCACTTTCCCAGGTCACGGGGGAGAGCAGTACTTC.

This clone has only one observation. Here the CDR3 reads CSVESGLGNTEAFF. The CDR3, as DNA: TGCAGCGTTGAATCGGGGCTTGGGAACACTGAAGCTTTCTTT. The V gene is TRBV29-1, the J gene TRBJ1-1; D may be TRBD1 (5 bases). Looked up from germline, CDR1 is SQVTM and CDR2 is ANQGSEA. Trimming pared 2 bases from V and 1 base from J, leaving 11 bases between. The CDR3 spans 14 residues.

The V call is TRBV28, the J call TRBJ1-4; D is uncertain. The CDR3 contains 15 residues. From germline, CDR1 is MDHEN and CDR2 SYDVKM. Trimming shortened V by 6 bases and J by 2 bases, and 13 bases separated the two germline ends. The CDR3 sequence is CASSTRGPTNEKLFF. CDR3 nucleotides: TGTGCCAGCAGCACCAGAGGGCCCACTAATGAAAAACTGTTTTTT.

CDR3 sequence: CASSQDLVGEQFF. For the CDR3, the DNA is TGCGCCAGCAGCCAAGATTTGGTGGGTGAGCAGTTCTTC. The J gene is TRBJ2-1, the V gene TRBV4-1; D gene uncertain. V was pared by 0 bases and J by 9 bases, with 9 bases between. This CDR3 has 13 residues. Germline CDR1 is MGHRA and CDR2 is YSYEKL.

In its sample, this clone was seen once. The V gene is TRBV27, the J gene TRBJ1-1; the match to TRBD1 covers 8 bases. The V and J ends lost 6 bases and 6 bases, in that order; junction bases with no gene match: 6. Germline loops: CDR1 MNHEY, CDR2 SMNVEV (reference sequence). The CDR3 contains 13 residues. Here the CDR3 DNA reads TGTGCCAGCAGACCGGGACAGGCGTCTGAAGCTTTCTTT. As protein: CASRPGQASEAFF.